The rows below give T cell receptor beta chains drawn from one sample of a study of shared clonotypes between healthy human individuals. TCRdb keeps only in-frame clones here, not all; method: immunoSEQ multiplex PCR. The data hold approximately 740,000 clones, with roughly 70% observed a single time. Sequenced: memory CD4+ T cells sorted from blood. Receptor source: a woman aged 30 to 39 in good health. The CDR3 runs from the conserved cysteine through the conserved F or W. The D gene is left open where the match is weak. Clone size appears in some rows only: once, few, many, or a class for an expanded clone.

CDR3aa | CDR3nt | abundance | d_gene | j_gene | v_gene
CASSSGGNNQPQHF | TGTGCCAGCAGTTCAGGGGGAAACAATCAGCCCCAGCATTTT | few | TRBD1 | TRBJ1-5 | TRBV28
CASSSATGQGANEQFF | TGTGCCAGTAGTTCCGCTACGGGACAGGGGGCCAATGAGCAGTTCTTC | few | TRBD1 | TRBJ2-1 | TRBV19
CASSDQREGRYEQYF | TGTGCCAGCAGCGATCAGCGGGAGGGCCGTTACGAGCAGTACTTC | . | TRBD2 | TRBJ2-7 | TRBV6-5
CASSPRGQGVGEQYF | TGTGCCAGCAGCCCTAGGGGGCAGGGGGTGGGAGAGCAGTACTTC | few | TRBD1 | TRBJ2-7 | TRBV28
CASSGQGGQGRADTEAFF | TGTGCCAGCAGCGGACAGGGGGGACAGGGTAGGGCGGACACTGAAGCTTTCTTT | . | TRBD1 | TRBJ1-1 | TRBV7-9
CASSAPTSGYNEQFF | TGCGCCAGCAGCGCCCCGACTAGCGGCTACAATGAGCAGTTCTTC | . | TRBD2 | TRBJ2-1 | TRBV5-1
CASSLDEGRQYF | TGTGCCAGCAGCTTGGATGAGGGGAGGCAGTACTTC | . | . | TRBJ2-7 | TRBV5-4
CASRLLAGGPDTQYF | TGTGCCAGCAGGCTACTAGCGGGAGGACCAGATACGCAGTATTTT | . | TRBD2 | TRBJ2-3 | TRBV2
CASSLLRPGLQGQFF | TGTGCCAGCAGCTTACTCCGGCCGGGACTCCAGGGGCAGTTCTTC | . | . | TRBJ2-1 | TRBV5-6
CASSGMTGGHSPLHF | TGTGCCAGCAGCGGGATGACAGGGGGTCATTCACCCCTCCACTTT | . | TRBD1 | TRBJ1-6 | TRBV5-4
CASSSGLADQETQYF | TGCGCCAGCAGCTCTGGACTAGCAGACCAAGAGACCCAGTACTTC | . | TRBD2 | TRBJ2-5 | TRBV5-1
CASSIPGSQSYEQYF | TGTGCCAGCAGCATTCCTGGGTCGCAATCCTACGAGCAGTACTTC | many | . | TRBJ2-7 | TRBV11-2
CASSPGGGGNQPQHF | TGTGCCAGCAGCCCAGGAGGGGGAGGGAATCAGCCCCAGCATTTT | . | . | TRBJ1-5 | TRBV11-2
CASRPGLAGGRHNEQFF | TGCGCCAGCCGTCCGGGACTAGCGGGAGGGCGTCACAATGAGCAGTTCTTC | . | TRBD2 | TRBJ2-1 | TRBV5-1
CASSYTTGGGTEAFF | TGTGCCAGCAGTTATACGACAGGCGGAGGGACTGAAGCTTTCTTT | . | . | TRBJ1-1 | TRBV6-5
CASSPDRAGNQPQHF | TGTGCCAGCTCACCAGACAGGGCGGGGAATCAGCCCCAGCATTTT | . | TRBD1 | TRBJ1-5 | TRBV18
CASSRLTANTEAFF | TGCGCCAGCAGCCGCCTGACGGCGAACACTGAAGCTTTCTTT | . | . | TRBJ1-1 | TRBV4-1
CSVGLAKRGEQYF | TGCAGCGTTGGACTAGCCAAGAGGGGGGAGCAGTACTTC | . | . | TRBJ2-7 | TRBV29-1
CASSLGGISTDTQYF | TGTGCCAGCAGTTTGGGAGGTATTAGCACAGATACGCAGTATTTT | . | . | TRBJ2-3 | TRBV28
CASSEHGNQPQHF | TGTGCCAGCAGTGAGCACGGTAATCAGCCCCAGCATTTT | . | . | TRBJ1-5 | TRBV6-1
CASSPPGTSGRAGNEQFF | TGTGCCAGCAGCCCCCCCGGGACTAGCGGGAGGGCCGGGAATGAGCAGTTCTTC | . | TRBD2 | TRBJ2-1 | TRBV7-2
CASSKLGGRTDTQYF | TGTGCCAGCAGTAAGCTGGGAGGACGCACAGATACGCAGTATTTT | . | . | TRBJ2-3 | TRBV2
CATSSPEQGWYEKLFF | TGTGCCACCAGCAGTCCGGAACAGGGGTGGTACGAAAAACTGTTTTTT | . | TRBD1 | TRBJ1-4 | TRBV15
CASSPSTSSGTDTQYF | TGTGCCAGCTCACCTTCGACTTCGTCTGGCACAGATACGCAGTATTTT | . | . | TRBJ2-3 | TRBV18
CASSRPGTGELFF | TGTGCCAGCAGCCGGCCGGGGACCGGGGAGCTGTTTTTT | . | . | TRBJ2-2 | TRBV7-2
CASSPAWERSEAFF | TGTGCCAGCAGCCCCGCCTGGGAGAGGTCTGAAGCTTTCTTT | . | . | TRBJ1-1 | TRBV11-2
CASSLGSGSYNEQFF | TGCGCCAGCAGCTTGGGTAGCGGGAGCTACAATGAGCAGTTCTTC | few | TRBD2 | TRBJ2-1 | TRBV5-1
CASSLGQREQFF | TGTGCCAGCAGTCTAGGACAGCGTGAGCAGTTCTTC | . | . | TRBJ2-1 | TRBV28
CASTDATLAETQYF | TGTGCCAGCACTGACGCGACTTTAGCGGAGACCCAGTACTTC | . | . | TRBJ2-5 | TRBV28
CASSIHSGQGETQYF | TGTGCCAGTAGTATCCACTCCGGACAGGGAGAGACCCAGTACTTC | . | TRBD1 | TRBJ2-5 | TRBV19
CSVELAGNVNTQYF | TGCAGCGTTGAACTAGCGGGGAATGTAAATACGCAGTATTTT | . | TRBD2 | TRBJ2-3 | TRBV29-1
CASSESAQTYEQYF | TGCGCCAGCAGTGAGTCAGCGCAGACCTACGAGCAGTACTTC | many | . | TRBJ2-7 | TRBV10-2
CACSRPGVNEQFF | TGTGCCTGTTCCCGCCCAGGGGTCAATGAGCAGTTCTTC | . | . | TRBJ2-1 | TRBV30
CASSLYVGTSFTGELFF | TGTGCCAGCAGCCTTTACGTAGGGACTAGCTTCACCGGGGAGCTGTTTTTT | . | TRBD2 | TRBJ2-2 | TRBV11-2
CATSDTGTASYEQYF | TGTGCCACCAGCGACACCGGGACTGCCTCCTACGAGCAGTACTTC | . | . | TRBJ2-7 | TRBV15
CASSQANLVVFGELFF | TGCGCCAGCAGCCAAGCGAATCTAGTAGTGTTCGGGGAGCTGTTTTTT | . | . | TRBJ2-2 | TRBV4-1
CASSLVHGFAYEQYF | TGTGCCAGCAGCTTAGTCCATGGGTTTGCCTACGAGCAGTACTTC | . | . | TRBJ2-7 | TRBV11-2
CASSLSGGSINTEAFF | TGTGCCAGCAGTTTATCGGGAGGCAGCATTAACACTGAAGCTTTCTTT | . | . | TRBJ1-1 | TRBV27
CSVLGGQIDEKLFF | TGCAGCGTCTTGGGCGGACAGATAGACGAAAAACTGTTTTTT | . | . | TRBJ1-4 | TRBV29-1
CASSLSGGNYGYTF | TGTGCCAGCAGCTTAAGCGGGGGAAACTATGGCTACACCTTC | few | . | TRBJ1-2 | TRBV7-9
CASSQRQGTGNEQFF | TGTGCCAGTAGTCAAAGACAGGGGACCGGCAATGAGCAGTTCTTC | few | TRBD1 | TRBJ2-1 | TRBV19
CASSIKRTSDYNEQFF | TGTGCCAGCAGCATAAAGAGGACTAGCGACTACAATGAGCAGTTCTTC | once | TRBD2 | TRBJ2-1 | TRBV11-3
CASAQEEGSRAFF | TGTGCTAGTGCCCAGGAGGAGGGTAGCCGAGCTTTCTTT | many | . | TRBJ1-1 | TRBV12-5
CASSPGQFSNQPQHF | TGTGCCAGCAGTCCGGGACAGTTTAGCAATCAGCCCCAGCATTTT | . | TRBD1 | TRBJ1-5 | TRBV6-6
CAISAAGGASTDTQYF | TGTGCCATCAGTGCGGCGGGAGGCGCCAGCACAGATACGCAGTATTTT | . | TRBD2 | TRBJ2-3 | TRBV10-3